This T cell receptor beta chain was identified in a study of cytomegalovirus exposure and HLA in healthy donors. Study-wide context: An earlier analysis identified 120 million or so unique TCR beta sequences in some 180 million T cells. Findings and caveats of the study: It was 150 or so TCR beta chains that were listed as cytomegalovirus-associated. The CMV antigen specificity of a few CMV-associated chains was confirmed through in vitro analysis.

In the case of this clone: The antigen is undetermined.

CDR3 size: 14 residues. V lost 7 bases and J 4 bases, leaving 17 bases between the germline ends. Germline assignment: CDR1 SGHRS and CDR2 YFSETQ. Primers for the PCR totalled 60 Vbeta and 13 Jbeta. This table comes from immunoSEQ multiplex PCR, and its TCRdb copy is limited to in-frame clones, with some not included. This table holds around 71,000 clones. Sequencing was carried out using PBMCs. This sequence originates from a woman aged 25 to 45 in good health and CMV-seronegative. The gene calls are TRBV5-1 and TRBJ1-2, with D unresolved. The CDR3 reads CASGGPQFLYGYTF. The CDR3 DNA reads as TGCGCCAGCGGTGGGCCGCAATTCCTCTATGGCTACACCTTC.